The rows below give T cell receptor beta chains drawn from one sample of a study of T cell responses to AZD1222 COVID-19 vaccine. Here immunoSEQ multiplex PCR was the method, and the copy in TCRdb shows in-frame clones only, minus some. The repertoire includes under 35,000 clones, 70% to 90% of them detected once, and approximately 10% sits in the top ten. The sample here was peripheral blood, taken 28 days after the second AZD1222 dose. The receptors originated from an adult who received the AZD1222 COVID-19 vaccine. Each CDR3 is given with its conserved first and last residue. Fields, in order: clone size, J gene, V gene, CDR3 protein. Part of the rows lack a size; the others show once, few, many or a class for expanded clones.

size: NA; J: TRBJ2-1; V: TRBV7-9; CDR3: CASSLATTNPNNEQFF
size: few; J: TRBJ2-3; V: TRBV2; CDR3: CASSASLYTDTQYF
size: NA; J: TRBJ1-1; V: TRBV5-1; CDR3: CASGTGGGSSTEAFF
size: NA; J: TRBJ2-1; V: TRBV12-3/TRBV12-4; CDR3: CASRSSGANEQFF
size: NA; J: TRBJ2-1; V: TRBV7-9; CDR3: CASSLQGTGLNEQFF
size: few; J: TRBJ2-2; V: TRBV6-5; CDR3: CASSRDRADTGELFF
size: NA; J: TRBJ1-1; V: TRBV19; CDR3: CASSISRVLTEAFF
size: few; J: TRBJ2-3; V: TRBV5-1; CDR3: CASIGDSSTDTQYF
size: once; J: TRBJ2-2; V: TRBV27; CDR3: CASSLDRTGELFF
size: NA; J: TRBJ1-2; V: TRBV30; CDR3: CAWSDPTGGDYGYTF
size: NA; J: TRBJ1-5; V: TRBV3-1/TRBV3-2; CDR3: CASSPRGGNQPQHF
size: NA; J: TRBJ2-7; V: TRBV7-8; CDR3: CASSSTPGLALSSSYEQYF
size: NA; J: TRBJ2-2; V: TRBV7-3; CDR3: CASSLNRVSGAGELFF
size: few; J: TRBJ1-2; V: TRBV7-8; CDR3: CASSSGTNYGYTF
size: NA; J: TRBJ1-1; V: TRBV19; CDR3: CASSTRQSEAFF
size: NA; J: TRBJ1-6; V: TRBV7-6; CDR3: CASSLGSSDNSPLHF
size: NA; J: TRBJ1-2; V: TRBV5-5; CDR3: CASSPGQGRPYGYTF
size: NA; J: TRBJ2-3; V: TRBV3-1/TRBV3-2; CDR3: CASSQSRGADTQYF
size: NA; J: TRBJ1-5; V: TRBV19; CDR3: CASGPTGISNQPQHF
size: NA; J: TRBJ2-7; V: TRBV7-8; CDR3: CASSLVTSDGEQYF
size: NA; J: TRBJ1-1; V: TRBV4-1; CDR3: CASSQADWTEAFF
size: NA; J: TRBJ2-7; V: TRBV10-2; CDR3: CASSEGVAGSSYEQYF
size: NA; J: TRBJ1-2; V: TRBV2; CDR3: CASSGLQGFYGYTF
size: NA; J: TRBJ2-7; V: TRBV7-2; CDR3: CASSLEHGTYEQYF
size: NA; J: TRBJ1-4; V: TRBV10-2; CDR3: CASMQGGEKLFF
size: NA; J: TRBJ2-7; V: TRBV4-1; CDR3: CASSQAPYEQYF
size: NA; J: TRBJ1-1; V: TRBV5-1; CDR3: CASSFGDTEAFF
size: NA; J: TRBJ2-7; V: TRBV29-1; CDR3: CSVELGGPIEQYF
size: NA; J: TRBJ1-5; V: TRBV24-1; CDR3: CATDGGNQPQHF
size: NA; J: TRBJ2-3; V: TRBV7-2; CDR3: CASSLGWLAGADTQYF
size: few; J: TRBJ2-7; V: TRBV14; CDR3: CASSQYGTRTYEQYF
size: NA; J: TRBJ2-7; V: TRBV5-6; CDR3: CASSPTGRYEQYF
size: NA; J: TRBJ1-5; V: TRBV7-9; CDR3: CASSFNGDSQPQHF
size: NA; J: TRBJ1-5; V: TRBV6-1; CDR3: CASSDLGRVGNQPQHF
size: NA; J: TRBJ2-5; V: TRBV6-5; CDR3: CASSQGYETQYF
size: NA; J: TRBJ2-3; V: TRBV11-3; CDR3: CASSRGTATDTQYF
size: few; J: TRBJ1-2; V: TRBV10-2; CDR3: CASSEWGQGPANYGYTF
size: NA; J: TRBJ1-1; V: TRBV6-6; CDR3: CASSSSIGENTEAFF
size: NA; J: TRBJ1-5; V: TRBV7-6; CDR3: CASSLSQTNQPQHF
size: NA; J: TRBJ2-5; V: TRBV7-2; CDR3: CASSFVGQTQYF
size: NA; J: TRBJ2-7; V: TRBV7-2; CDR3: CASSLAGLSHYEQYF